This T cell receptor (beta chain) was found in a study of CD4+ T cells in melanoma. Study-wide results and caveats: CD8+ T cell, macrophage and B cell function reportedly correlated with neoantigen-specific CD4+ T cells.

The protocol was immunoSEQ multiplex PCR, while the TCRdb copy is restricted to in-frame clones and leaves out a portion. The data show 8,500 to 10,000 clones, approximately 72% seen once. Germline CDR1 reads SGHDT; CDR2 reads YYEEEE. The V end was cut by 4 bases, the J end by 4 bases, with 14 bases between. The CDR3 sequence is 14 residues long. Concerning this clone itself: What it recognizes is unknown.

The sequenced sample was tumor tissue. The chain is built from TRBV5-6 and TRBJ1-1; a possible D gene is TRBD1 (5 bases). The receptor's source is a human donor with melanoma. CDR3 nucleotides: TGTGCCAGCAGCCCAGGGTGGGGAGGCACTGAAGCTTTCTTT. It encodes CASSPGWGGTEAFF. Looking up the rest from reference TRBV5-6 and TRBJ1-1 gives the full variable domain: DAGVTQSPTHLIKTRGQQVTLRCSPKSGHDTVSWYQQALGQGPQFIFQYYEEEERQRGNFPDRFSGHQFPNYSSELNVNALLLGDSALYLCASSPGWGGTEAFFGQGTRLTVV.